The present T cell receptor (beta chain) was sequenced within a study of vaccination effects on CD4 cells after COVID-19. Pools of viral peptides were used by the ViraFEST assay to expand antigen-specific CD4+ T cells ahead of sequencing. Isolation of CD4+ T cells took place after less than 12 days of culture. Vaccine recipients, nucleocapsid antibody negative, had no prior SARS-CoV-2 infection. Sequencing was performed with immunoSEQ multiplex PCR; in TCRdb, only in-frame clones are kept and a portion is missing. Of about 73,000 clones listed, 65% to 85% were seen once; the top ten hold about 3.2%. In the case of this clone: Antigen: not known.

This material consisted of CD4+ T cells from PBMCs cultured with HCoV-NL63 spike peptides, taken before COVID-19 vaccination. The TCR sequence derives from a human donor who received a COVID-19 vaccine.

The CDR3 region has the DNA TGTGCCAGCAGCTACCAGACAGGTGGGAACACTGAAGCTTTCTTT. Its translation: CASSYQTGGNTEAFF. The genes are TRBV5-5 and TRBJ1-1, with a possible D match to TRBD1 (6 bases). The ends were cut back, 3 bases at V and 1 base at J, with 13 bases in the middle. Germline lookup yields CDR1 SGHKS and CDR2 YYEKEE (reference sequence). This CDR3 has 15 amino acids.